This paragraph covers one T cell receptor beta chain sequence. The sample belongs to a study of blood T cell repertoires in COVID-19. At the level of the study: Acute-phase and convalescent COVID-19 samples originated in the United States, Italy and Spain. Sample material is recorded as cDNA or gDNA derived from T cells, B-cell-depleted T cells, or PBMCs.

Original handling: Reference gene primers were amplified, and this amplification served to estimate nucleated cell counts. Repertoires were generated with immunoSEQ multiplex PCR, while TCRdb's copy carries only in-frame clones and drops some. V, J and clone size derive from that table, while D and trimming were established from the DNA sequence. Counted here are around 60,000 clones, over 90% occurring once; the ten biggest clones make up approximately 4.6%. Sequencing input: peripheral blood. The clonotype originates from a man between 45 and 60 years old with active COVID-19.

CDR3 coding DNA: TGTGCCAGCAGTTTGGCCCTGAGCGGGCATGAGCAGTTCTTC. Residues: CASSLALSGHEQFF. The chain has TRBV27 and TRBJ2-1; tentative D call: TRBD2 (6 bases). The CDR3 loop spans 14 amino acids. Between the trimmed V and J ends, which lost 3 bases and 8 bases, there was a span of 14 bases. Germline loops: CDR1 MNHEY, CDR2 SMNVEV (reference sequence).